This T cell receptor (beta chain) was identified during a study of blood T cell repertoires in COVID-19. Study summary: T cells, B-cell-depleted T cells, or PBMCs provided the cDNA or gDNA that served as material.

Assay: immunoSEQ multiplex PCR; the TCRdb copy retains only in-frame clones and omits some. The table includes 330,000 or so clones, 92% detected once. Participants were placed into cohorts based on the clinical history they reported. CDR1 is MNHEY, CDR2 SVGEGT, per germline. Trimming cost V 4 bases and J 4 bases; bases outside gene matches: 13. The CDR3 length is 16 residues. The sample was PBMCs or T cells enriched from blood (not recorded which). The chain joins TRBV6-2 or TRBV6-3 to TRBJ2-7; TRBD2 agrees at 7 bases. The TCR sequence derives from a woman aged 25 to 39 who had recovered from COVID-19. The CDR3 spells CASSSNWGGREYEQYF. The CDR3 nucleotides are TGTGCCAGCAGTTCAAACTGGGGGGGGAGGGAATACGAGCAGTACTTC.